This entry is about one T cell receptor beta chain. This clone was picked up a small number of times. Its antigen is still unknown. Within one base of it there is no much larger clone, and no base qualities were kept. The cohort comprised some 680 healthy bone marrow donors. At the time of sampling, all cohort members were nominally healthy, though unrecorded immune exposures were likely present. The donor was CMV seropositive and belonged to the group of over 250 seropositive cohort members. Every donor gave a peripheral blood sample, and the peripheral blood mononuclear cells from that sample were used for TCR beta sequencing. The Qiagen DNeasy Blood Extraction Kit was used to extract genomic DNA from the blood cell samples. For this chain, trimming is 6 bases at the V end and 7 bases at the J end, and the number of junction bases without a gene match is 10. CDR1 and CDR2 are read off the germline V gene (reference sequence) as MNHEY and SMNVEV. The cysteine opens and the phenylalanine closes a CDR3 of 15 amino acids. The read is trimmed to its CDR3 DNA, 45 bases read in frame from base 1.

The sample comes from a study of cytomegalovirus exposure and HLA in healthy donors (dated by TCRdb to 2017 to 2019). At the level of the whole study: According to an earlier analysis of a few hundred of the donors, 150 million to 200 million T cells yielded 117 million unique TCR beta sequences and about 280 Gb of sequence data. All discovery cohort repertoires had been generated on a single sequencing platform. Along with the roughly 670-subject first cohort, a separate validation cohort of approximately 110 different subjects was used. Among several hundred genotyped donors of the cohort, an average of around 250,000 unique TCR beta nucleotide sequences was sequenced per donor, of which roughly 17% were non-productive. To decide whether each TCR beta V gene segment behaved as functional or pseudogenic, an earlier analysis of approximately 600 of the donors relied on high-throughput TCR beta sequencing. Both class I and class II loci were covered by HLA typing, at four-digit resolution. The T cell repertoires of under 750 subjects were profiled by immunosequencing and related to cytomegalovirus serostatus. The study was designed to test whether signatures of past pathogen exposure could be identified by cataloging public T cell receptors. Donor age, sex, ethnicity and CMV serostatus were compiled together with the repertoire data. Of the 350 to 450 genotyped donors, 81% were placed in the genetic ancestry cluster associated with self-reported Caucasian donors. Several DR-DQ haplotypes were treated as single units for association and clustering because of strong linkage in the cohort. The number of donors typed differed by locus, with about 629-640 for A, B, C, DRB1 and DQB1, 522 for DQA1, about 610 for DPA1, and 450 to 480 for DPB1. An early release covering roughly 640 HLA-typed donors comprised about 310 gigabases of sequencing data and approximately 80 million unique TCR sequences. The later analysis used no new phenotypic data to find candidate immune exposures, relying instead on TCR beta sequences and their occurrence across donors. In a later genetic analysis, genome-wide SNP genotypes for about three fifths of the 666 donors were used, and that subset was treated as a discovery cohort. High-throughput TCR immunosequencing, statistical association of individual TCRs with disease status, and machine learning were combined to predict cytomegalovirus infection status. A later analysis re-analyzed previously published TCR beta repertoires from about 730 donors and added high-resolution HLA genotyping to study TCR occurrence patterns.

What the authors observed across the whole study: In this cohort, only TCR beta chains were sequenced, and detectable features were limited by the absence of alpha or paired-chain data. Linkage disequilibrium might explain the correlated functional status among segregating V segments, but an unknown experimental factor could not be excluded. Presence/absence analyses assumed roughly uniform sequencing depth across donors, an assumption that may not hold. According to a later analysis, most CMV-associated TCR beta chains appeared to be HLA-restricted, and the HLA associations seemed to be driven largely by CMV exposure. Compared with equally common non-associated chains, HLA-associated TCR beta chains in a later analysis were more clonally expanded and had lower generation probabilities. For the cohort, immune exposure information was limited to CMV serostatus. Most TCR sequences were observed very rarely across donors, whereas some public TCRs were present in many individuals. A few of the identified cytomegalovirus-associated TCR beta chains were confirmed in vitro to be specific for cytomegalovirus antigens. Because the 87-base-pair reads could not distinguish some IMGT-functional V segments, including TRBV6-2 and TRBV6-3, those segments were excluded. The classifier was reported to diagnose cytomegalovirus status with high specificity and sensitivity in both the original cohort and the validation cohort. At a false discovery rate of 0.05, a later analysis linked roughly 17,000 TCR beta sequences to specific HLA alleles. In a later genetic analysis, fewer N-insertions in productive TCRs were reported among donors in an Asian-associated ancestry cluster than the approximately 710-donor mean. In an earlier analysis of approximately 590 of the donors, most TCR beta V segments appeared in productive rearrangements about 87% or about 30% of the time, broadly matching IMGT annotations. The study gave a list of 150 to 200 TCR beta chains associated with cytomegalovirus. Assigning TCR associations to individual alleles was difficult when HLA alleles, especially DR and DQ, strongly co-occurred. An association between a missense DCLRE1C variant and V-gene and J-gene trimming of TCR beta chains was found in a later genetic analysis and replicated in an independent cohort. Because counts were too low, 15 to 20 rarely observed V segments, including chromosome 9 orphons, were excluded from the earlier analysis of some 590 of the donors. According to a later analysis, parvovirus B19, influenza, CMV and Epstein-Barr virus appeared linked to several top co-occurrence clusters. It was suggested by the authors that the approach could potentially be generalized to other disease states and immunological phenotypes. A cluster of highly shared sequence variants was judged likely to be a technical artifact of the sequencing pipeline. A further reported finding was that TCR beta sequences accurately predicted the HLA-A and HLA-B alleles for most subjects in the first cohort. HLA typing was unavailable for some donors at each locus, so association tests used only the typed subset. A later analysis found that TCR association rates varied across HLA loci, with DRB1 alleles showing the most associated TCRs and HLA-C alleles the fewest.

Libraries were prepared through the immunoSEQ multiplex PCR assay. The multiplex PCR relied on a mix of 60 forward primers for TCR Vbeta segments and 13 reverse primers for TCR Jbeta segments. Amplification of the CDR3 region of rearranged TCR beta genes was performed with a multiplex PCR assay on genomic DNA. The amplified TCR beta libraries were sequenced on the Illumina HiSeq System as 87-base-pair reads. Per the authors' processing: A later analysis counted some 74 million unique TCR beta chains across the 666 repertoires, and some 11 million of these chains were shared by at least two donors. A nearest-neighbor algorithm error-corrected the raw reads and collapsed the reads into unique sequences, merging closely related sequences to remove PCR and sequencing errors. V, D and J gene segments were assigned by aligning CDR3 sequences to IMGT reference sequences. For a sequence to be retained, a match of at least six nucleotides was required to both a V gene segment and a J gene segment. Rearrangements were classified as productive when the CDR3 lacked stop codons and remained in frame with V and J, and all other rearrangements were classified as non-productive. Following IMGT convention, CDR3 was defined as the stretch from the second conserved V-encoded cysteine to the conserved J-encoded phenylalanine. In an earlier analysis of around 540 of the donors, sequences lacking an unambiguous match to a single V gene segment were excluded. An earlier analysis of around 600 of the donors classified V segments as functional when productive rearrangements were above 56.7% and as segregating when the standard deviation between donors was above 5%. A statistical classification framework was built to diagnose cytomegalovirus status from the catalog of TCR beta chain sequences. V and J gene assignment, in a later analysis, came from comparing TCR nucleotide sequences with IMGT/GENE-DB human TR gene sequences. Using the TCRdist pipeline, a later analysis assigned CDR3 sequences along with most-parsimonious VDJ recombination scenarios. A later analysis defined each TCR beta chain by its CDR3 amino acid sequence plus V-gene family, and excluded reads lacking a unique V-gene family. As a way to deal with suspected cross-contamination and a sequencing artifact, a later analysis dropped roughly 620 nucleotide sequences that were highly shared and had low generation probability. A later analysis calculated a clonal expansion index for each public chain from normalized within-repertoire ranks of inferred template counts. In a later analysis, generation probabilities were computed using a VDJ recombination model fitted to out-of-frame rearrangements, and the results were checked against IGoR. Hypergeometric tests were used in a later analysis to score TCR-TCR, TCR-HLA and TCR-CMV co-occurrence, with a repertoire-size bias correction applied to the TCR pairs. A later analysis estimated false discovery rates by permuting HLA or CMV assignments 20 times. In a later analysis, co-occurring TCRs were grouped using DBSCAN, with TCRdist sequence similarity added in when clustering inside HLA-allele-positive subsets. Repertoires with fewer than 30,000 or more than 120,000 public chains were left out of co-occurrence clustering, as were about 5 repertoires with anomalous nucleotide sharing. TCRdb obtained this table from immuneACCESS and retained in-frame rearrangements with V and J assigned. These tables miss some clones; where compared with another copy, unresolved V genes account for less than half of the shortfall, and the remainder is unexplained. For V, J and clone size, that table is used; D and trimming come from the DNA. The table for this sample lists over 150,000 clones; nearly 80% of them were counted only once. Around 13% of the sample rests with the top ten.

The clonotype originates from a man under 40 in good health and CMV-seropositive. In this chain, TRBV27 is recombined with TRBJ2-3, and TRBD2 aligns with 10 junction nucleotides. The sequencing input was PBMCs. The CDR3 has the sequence CASSRASGSLYTQYF. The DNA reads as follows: TGTGCCAGCAGCCGGGCTAGCGGGAGTTTATATACGCAGTATTTT.